Following are 15 T cell receptor beta chains from one sample sequenced in a study of regulatory T cells after allogeneic stem cell transplantation (dated by TCRdb to 2017 to 2018). The sequencer listed for this sample is Illumina MiSeq. The SMARTer RACE cDNA Amplification kit was used to reverse transcribe the RNA, and the TCR beta CDR3 region was then amplified. The raw public data were reprocessed by TCRdb itself: fastp quality trimming at Q25, MiXCR clonotype calling, in-frame beta chains only. Identical CDR3 proteins give one entry, which carries the most common genes and DNA. In this sample the table shows 4,000 to 5,000 distinct CDR3 sequences, roughly 96% of which occur a single time. Together, the top ten hold approximately 40% of the sample. Explained via the paper, the time point label denotes: 30 days after allogeneic hematopoietic stem cell transplantation. The source material was sorted CD4+ T cells from blood (whether regulatory or conventional is not recorded), sampled 30 days after allogeneic stem cell transplant. The receptors derive from a human patient who had an allogeneic stem cell transplant, so the T cells may come from the graft donor.

A word on this clonotype: The conserved phenylalanine or tryptophan is not found at the CDR3 terminus, so this likely reflects a read error. Because the CDR3's place on the DNA is in doubt, the DNA is left out and the CDR3 is given as listed by TCRdb. The chain uses TRBV6-5 and TRBJ2-4; TRBD1, as called in the table, went unchecked against the DNA. The CDR3 length equals 13 residues, ends included. From germline, CDR1 is MNHEY and CDR2 SVGAGI. This chain's CDR3 is CASSQGCKNIQNS.

This rearrangement joins TRBV20-1 to TRBJ2-7; D is tentatively TRBD1 or TRBD2 (5 bases each). Germline CDR1 reads DFQATT; CDR2 reads SNEGSKA (reference sequence). This CDR3 region has 14 residues. The CDR3 is CAGEGPGQLCEQYF. The CDR3 region has the DNA TGCGCCGGCGAAGGCCCGGGGCAGCTCTGCGAGCAGTACTTC.

This clonotype was seen more than once but under ten times. The CDR3 coding sequence is TGCAGTGCCGGGATTGGGGCAGGGTGGTCCTACGAGCAGTACTTC. This gives the protein CSAGIGAGWSYEQYF. The chain has TRBV20-1 and TRBJ2-7; TRBD1 or TRBD2 may be the D gene (5 bases each). The CDR3 is 15 amino acids. V was clipped by 6 bases and J by 1 base, with 19 bases between them. Germline V lookup: CDR1 DFQATT, CDR2 SNEGSKA (reference sequence).

Remarks on this clonotype: One end of the junction does not line up with germline, which may come from a read error. V is TRBV20-1 and J is TRBJ2-5, with TRBD2 as a possible D gene (7 bases). CDR1 and CDR2 (germline): DFQATT, SNEGSKA (reference sequence). The CDR3 length is 14 residues. As DNA, the CDR3 is TGCAGTGCTAGGGTCGGGGGGCCAGGGGAGACACAGTACTTC. It codes for CSARVGGPGETQYF.

The chain combines TRBV4-1 with TRBJ1-2; D is ambiguous. The CDR3 totals 15 residues. V shed 8 bases and J shed 1 base, with 17 bases lying between them. The germline gives CDR1 MGHRA, CDR2 YSYEKL. The CDR3 spells CASGPQVDVNYGYTF. CDR3 in DNA: TGCGCCAGCGGCCCCCAGGTAGATGTTAACTATGGCTACACCTTC.

As to this clonotype: This CDR3 is missing its conserved last phenylalanine or tryptophan, likely due to a read error. No DNA is shown, since the ends of the CDR3 on it are uncertain; the CDR3 is the one TCRdb lists. The rearrangement uses TRBV20-1 and TRBJ2-3; TRBD2 was called by the table and not checked on the DNA. CDR1 is DFQATT, CDR2 SNEGSKA, per germline (reference sequence). The CDR3 sequence runs 15 residues, both termini included. The CDR3 reads CSARGPSGEEDTQNC.

Concerning this clonotype: One end of the junction fails to match germline, which may point to a read error. The rearrangement joins TRBV5-5 to TRBJ1-5, with no clear D. There are 18 residues in the CDR3. Germline CDR1 SGHKS, CDR2 YYEKEE (reference sequence). CDR3 DNA sequence: TGTGGCAGCAACACCTCGACTAGGAGAGTGAACGGCAAGCAGCCCCACGATTTT. Encoded protein: CGSNTSTRRVNGKQPHDF.

About this clonotype itself: At one end the junction does not follow the germline gene, possibly because of a read error. The rearrangement uses TRBV20-1 and TRBJ2-5; 8 bases are shared with TRBD2. Germline V gene lookup returns CDR1 DFQATT and CDR2 SNEGSKA (reference sequence). CDR3 length: 14 amino acids. CDR3 DNA: TGCGGTGCCAGGGGCGGGGGGCCCCGGGAGACCCAGTACTTC. This encodes CGARGGGPRETQYF.

A word on this clonotype: The CDR3 does not end in the conserved phenylalanine or tryptophan, so this is likely a read error. This sequence joins TRBV5-1 and TRBJ2-7; tentative D call: TRBD2 (5 bases). The germline V gene has CDR1 SGHRS and CDR2 YFSETQ. The ends were cut back, 8 bases at V and 6 bases at J, with 27 bases in the middle. The CDR3 has 16 residues. The CDR3 reads CARSRTAKTGSGEQYC. The CDR3 DNA reads as TGCGCCAGAAGCAGAACCGCCAAGACGGGATCCGGCGAGCAGTACTGC.

This chain connects TRBV29-1 to TRBJ2-1, with a tentative D call TRBD2 (6 bases). Per germline, CDR1 SQVTM and CDR2 ANQGSEA. The CDR3 loop spans 16 amino acids. V was cut by 6 bases and J by 3 bases, with 21 bases left in between. The CDR3 DNA reads TGCAGCGTGACCAGCGGGCCGGGTGTGTGCTACAATGAGCAGTTCTTC. Its protein product is CSVTSGPGVCYNEQFF.

The rearrangement links TRBV7-8 to TRBJ2-1; D is possibly TRBD1 or TRBD2 (6 bases each). This CDR3 comprises 16 residues. Germline V gives CDR1 SGHVS, CDR2 FQNEAQ. CDR3: CASGSSSERGNNGHFF. CDR3 bases: TGTGCTAGCGGCAGCAGCTCGGAGAGGGGGAACAATGGGCACTTCTTC. Together with reference TRBV7-8 and TRBJ2-1, the CDR3 gives the full variable domain: GAGVSQSPRYKVAKRGQDVALRCDPISGHVSLFWYQQALGQGPEFLTYFQNEAQLDKSGLPSDRFFAERPEGSVSTLKIQRTQQEDSAVYLCASGSSSERGNNGHFFGPGTRLTVL.

For this clonotype: Compared with germline, one end of the junction differs, possibly owing to a read error. This chain uses TRBV29-1 with TRBJ2-1; D perhaps matches TRBD2 (5 bases). The CDR3 has 16 amino acids. Germline V lookup: CDR1 SQVTM, CDR2 ANQGSEA. Here the CDR3 DNA reads TGCAGCGTGACCCCCAGCACTGGAGGCTGCTACAATGAACAGTTCTTC. Its translation is CSVTPSTGGCYNEQFF.

With respect to this clonotype: This likely comes from a read error, as the CDR3 has no conserved phenylalanine or tryptophan at its end. The rearrangement joins TRBV7-9 to TRBJ2-3; possible D gene TRBD1, 6 bases. Germline CDR1 and CDR2: SEHNR and FQNEAQ (reference sequence). The CDR3 runs 17 residues. Here the CDR3 reads CASIPSRTRKDRDTQYL. The CDR3 DNA follows: TGTGCCAGCATCCCTAGCAGGACTCGCAAGGACAGAGATACACAGTATTTG.

This clonotype was seen once. A read error may account for a junction end that differs from germline. The chain carries TRBV18 and TRBJ1-2; 10 bases are a match to TRBD1. This CDR3 is built from 14 residues. The germline CDR1 and CDR2 sequences are KGHSH and LQKENI. DNA of the CDR3: TGTTCCAGCTCCTGCTCGGACAGGGGGACTGGCTACACCTTC. Protein product: CSSSCSDRGTGYTF.

This clonotype is a singleton in its sample. CDR3 DNA sequence: TGCGCCAGCAGCTGGACCGCCGGGACAGGCTCAGACGCGCAGTACTTC. The encoded protein is CASSWTAGTGSDAQYF. The V call is TRBV5-1, the J call TRBJ2-7; 8 nucleotides align to TRBD1. There are 16 residues in the CDR3. CDR1 is SGHRS and CDR2 is YFSETQ in the germline V gene. The J segment lost 9 bases and the V segment lost 3 bases, leaving 17 bases of the junction unmatched. The full variable domain, with the rest looked up from reference TRBV5-1 and TRBJ2-7, is KAGVTQTPRYLIKTRGQQVTLSCSPISGHRSVSWYQQTPGQGLQFLFEYFSETQRNKGNFPGRFSGRQFSNSRSEMNVSTLELGDSALYLCASSWTAGTGSDAQYFGPGTRLTVT.